The clone carrying this TCR beta chain came up once. The length of the CDR3 is 12 residues. V was shortened by 3 bases and J by 6 bases, with 11 bases between the two germline ends. CDR1 is GTSNPN, CDR2 SVGIG, per germline (reference sequence). In the authors' workflow: Counts of nucleated cells, estimated from reference gene primer amplification, were obtained. Libraries were prepared by immunoSEQ multiplex PCR; TCRdb keeps only in-frame clonotypes and omits some of them. The V and J calls and clone size are taken from that table; D and trimming were inferred from the DNA. Of approximately 15,000 clones listed, 87% were seen once; the top ten hold roughly 17%. The entry originates in a study of blood T cell repertoires in COVID-19. Study overall: Researchers got acute and convalescent COVID-19 samples from the United States, Italy and Spain. T cells, B-cell-depleted T cells, or PBMCs supplied cDNA or gDNA.

The clonotype comes from a human donor with active COVID-19. The donor label of this sample is uncertain. The chain is built from TRBV30 and TRBJ1-2; D not certain. The sample was peripheral blood. For the CDR3, the DNA is TGTGCCTGGAGGACCAGCGCAGATGGCTACACCTTC. Translation: CAWRTSADGYTF.